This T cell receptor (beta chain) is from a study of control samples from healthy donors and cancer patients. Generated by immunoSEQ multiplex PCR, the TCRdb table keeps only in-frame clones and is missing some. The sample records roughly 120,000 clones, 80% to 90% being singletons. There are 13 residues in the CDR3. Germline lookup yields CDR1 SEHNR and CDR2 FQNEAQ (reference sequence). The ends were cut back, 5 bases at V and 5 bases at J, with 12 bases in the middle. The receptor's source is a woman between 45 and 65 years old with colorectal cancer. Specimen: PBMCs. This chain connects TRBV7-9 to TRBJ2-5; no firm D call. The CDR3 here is CASSDGVGETQYF. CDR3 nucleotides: TGTGCCAGCAGCGATGGGGTAGGCGAGACCCAGTACTTC.